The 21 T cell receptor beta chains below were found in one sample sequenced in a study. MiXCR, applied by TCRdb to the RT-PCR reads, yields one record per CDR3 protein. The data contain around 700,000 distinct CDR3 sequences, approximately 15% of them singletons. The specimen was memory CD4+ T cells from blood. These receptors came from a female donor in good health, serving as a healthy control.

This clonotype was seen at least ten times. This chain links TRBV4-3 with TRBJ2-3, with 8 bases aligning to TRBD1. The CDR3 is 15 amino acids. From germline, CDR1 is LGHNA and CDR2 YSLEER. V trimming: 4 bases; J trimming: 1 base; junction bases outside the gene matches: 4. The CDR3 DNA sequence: TGCGCCAGCAGCCTACAGGGGGATGGCACAGATACGCAGTATTTT. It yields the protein CASSLQGDGTDTQYF.

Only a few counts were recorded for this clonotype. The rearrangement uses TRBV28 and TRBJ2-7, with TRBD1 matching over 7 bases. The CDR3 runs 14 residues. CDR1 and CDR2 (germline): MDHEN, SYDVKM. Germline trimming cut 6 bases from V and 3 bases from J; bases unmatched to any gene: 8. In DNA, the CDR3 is TGTGCCAGCAGATCAACGGGACAGATCTACGAGCAGTACTTC. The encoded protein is CASRSTGQIYEQYF. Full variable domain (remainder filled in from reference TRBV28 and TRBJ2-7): DVKVTQSSRYLVKRTGEKVFLECVQDMDHENMFWYRQDPGLGLRLIYFSYDVKMKEKGDIPEGYSVSREKKERFSLILESASTNQTSMYLCASRSTGQIYEQYFGPGTRLTVT.

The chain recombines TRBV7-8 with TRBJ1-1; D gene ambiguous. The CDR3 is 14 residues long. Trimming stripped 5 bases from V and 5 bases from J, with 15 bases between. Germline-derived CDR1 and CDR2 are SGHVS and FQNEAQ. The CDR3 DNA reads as TGTGCCAGCAGCATTAGCCGAGTTGGGACTGAAGCTTTCTTT. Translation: CASSISRVGTEAFF.

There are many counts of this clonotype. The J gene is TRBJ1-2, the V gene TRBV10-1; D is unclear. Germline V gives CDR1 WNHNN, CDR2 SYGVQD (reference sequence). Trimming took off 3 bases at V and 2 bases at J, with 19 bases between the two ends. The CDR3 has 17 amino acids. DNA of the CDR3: TGCGCCAGCAGTGACCCCGAGTCAGGACGGCACAACTATGGCTACACCTTC. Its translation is CASSDPESGRHNYGYTF.

The CDR3 nucleotides read TGTGCCAGCAGTGCTTGGACAGCGAACACCGGGGAGCTGTTTTTT. Amino acid sequence: CASSAWTANTGELFF. The chain joins TRBV25-1 to TRBJ2-2; possible D gene TRBD1, 6 bases. Germline loops: CDR1 MGHDK, CDR2 SYGVNS. CDR3 length equals 15 residues. V was cut by 4 bases and J by 0 bases, with 9 bases left in between.

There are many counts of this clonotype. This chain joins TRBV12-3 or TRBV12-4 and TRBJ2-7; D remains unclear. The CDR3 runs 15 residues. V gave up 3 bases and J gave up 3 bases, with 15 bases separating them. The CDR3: CASSFDSTGGYEQYF. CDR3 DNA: TGTGCCAGCAGTTTTGATTCCACCGGCGGCTACGAGCAGTACTTC.

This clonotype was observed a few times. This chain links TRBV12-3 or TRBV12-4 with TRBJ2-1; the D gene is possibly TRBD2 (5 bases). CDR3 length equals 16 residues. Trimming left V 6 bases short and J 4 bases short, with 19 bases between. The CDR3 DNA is TGTGCCAGCAGCCCCCTTCTTGGGAGAAGTTACAATGAGCAGTTCTTC. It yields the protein CASSPLLGRSYNEQFF.

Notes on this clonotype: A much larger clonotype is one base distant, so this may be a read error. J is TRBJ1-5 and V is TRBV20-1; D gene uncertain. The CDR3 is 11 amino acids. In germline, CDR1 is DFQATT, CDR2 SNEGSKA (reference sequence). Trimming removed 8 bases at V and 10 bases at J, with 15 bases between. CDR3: CSRTALGPQHF. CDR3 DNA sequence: TGCAGTAGGACGGCACTAGGACCCCAGCATTTT.

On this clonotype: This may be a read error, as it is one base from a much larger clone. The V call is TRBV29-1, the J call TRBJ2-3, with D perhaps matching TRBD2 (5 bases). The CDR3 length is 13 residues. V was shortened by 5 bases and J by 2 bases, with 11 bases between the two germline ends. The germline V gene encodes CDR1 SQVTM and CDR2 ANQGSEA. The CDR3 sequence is CSVCRRATDTQYF. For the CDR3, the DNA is TGCAGCGTTTGCAGGCGGGCCACAGATACGCAGTATTTT.

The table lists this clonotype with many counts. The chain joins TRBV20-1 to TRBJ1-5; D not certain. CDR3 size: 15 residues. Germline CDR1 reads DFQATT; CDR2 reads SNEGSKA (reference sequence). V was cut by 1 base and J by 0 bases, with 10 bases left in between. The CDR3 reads CSARVRQDSNQPQHF. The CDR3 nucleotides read TGCAGTGCTAGAGTACGACAAGATAGCAATCAGCCCCAGCATTTT.

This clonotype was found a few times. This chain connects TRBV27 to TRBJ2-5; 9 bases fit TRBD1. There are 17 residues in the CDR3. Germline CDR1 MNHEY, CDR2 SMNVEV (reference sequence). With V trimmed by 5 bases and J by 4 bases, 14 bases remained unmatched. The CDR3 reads CASSPHNTGQGAETQYF. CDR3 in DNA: TGTGCCAGCAGTCCGCATAATACGGGACAGGGTGCAGAGACCCAGTACTTC.

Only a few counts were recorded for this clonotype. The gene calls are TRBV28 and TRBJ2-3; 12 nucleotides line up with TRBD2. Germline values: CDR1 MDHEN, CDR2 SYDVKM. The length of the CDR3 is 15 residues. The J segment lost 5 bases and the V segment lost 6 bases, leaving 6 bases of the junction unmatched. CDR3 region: CASSPSGRAIDTQYF. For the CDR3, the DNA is TGTGCCAGCAGCCCTAGCGGGAGGGCCATAGATACGCAGTATTTT.

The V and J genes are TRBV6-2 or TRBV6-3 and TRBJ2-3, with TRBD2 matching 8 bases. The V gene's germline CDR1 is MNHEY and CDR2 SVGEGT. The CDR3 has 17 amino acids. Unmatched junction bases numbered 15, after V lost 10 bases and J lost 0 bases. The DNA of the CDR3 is TGTGCCACTCAGCCCCACATAGCGGGGACTAGCACAGATACGCAGTATTTT. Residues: CATQPHIAGTSTDTQYF.

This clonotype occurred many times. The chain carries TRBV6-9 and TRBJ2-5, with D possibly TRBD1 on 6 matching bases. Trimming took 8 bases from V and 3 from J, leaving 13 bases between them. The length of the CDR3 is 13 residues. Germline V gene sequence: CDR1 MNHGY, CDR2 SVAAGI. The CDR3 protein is CASLMGAEETQYF. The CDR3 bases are TGTGCCAGCTTAATGGGGGCCGAAGAGACCCAGTACTTC.

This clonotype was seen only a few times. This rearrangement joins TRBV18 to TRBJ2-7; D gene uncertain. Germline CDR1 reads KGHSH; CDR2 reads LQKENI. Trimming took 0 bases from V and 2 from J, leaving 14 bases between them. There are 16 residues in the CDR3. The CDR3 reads CASSPPSRTATYEQYF. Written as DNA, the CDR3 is TGTGCCAGCTCACCACCGTCGAGGACCGCAACCTACGAGCAGTACTTC.

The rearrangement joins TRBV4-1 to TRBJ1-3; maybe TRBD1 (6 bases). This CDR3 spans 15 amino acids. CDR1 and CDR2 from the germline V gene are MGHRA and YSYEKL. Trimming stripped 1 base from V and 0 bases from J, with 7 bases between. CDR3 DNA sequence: TGCGCCAGCAGCCAAGGGACAGCCTCTGGAAACACCATATATTTT. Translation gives CASSQGTASGNTIYF.

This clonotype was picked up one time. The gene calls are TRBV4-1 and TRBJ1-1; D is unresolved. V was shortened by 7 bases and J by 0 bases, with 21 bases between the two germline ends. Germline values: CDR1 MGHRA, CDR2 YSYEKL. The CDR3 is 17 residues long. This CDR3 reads CASTPPTETYLNTEAFF. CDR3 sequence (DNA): TGCGCCAGCACCCCACCCACCGAGACCTACTTGAACACTGAAGCTTTCTTT.

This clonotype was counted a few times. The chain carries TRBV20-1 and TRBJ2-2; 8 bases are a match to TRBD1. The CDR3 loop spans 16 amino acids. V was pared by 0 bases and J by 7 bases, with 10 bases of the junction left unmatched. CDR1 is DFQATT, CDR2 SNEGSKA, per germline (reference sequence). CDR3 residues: CSARDSQGVLVGELFF. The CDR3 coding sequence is TGCAGTGCTAGAGATTCACAGGGGGTATTAGTCGGGGAGCTGTTTTTT.

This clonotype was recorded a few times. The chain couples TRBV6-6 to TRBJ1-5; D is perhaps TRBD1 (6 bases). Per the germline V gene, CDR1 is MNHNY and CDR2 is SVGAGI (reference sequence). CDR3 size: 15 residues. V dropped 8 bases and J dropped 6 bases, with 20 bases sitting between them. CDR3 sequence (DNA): TGTGCCAGCGAACCCGTCCGGGGGCAAAGTCAGCCCCAGCATTTT. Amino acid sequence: CASEPVRGQSQPQHF.

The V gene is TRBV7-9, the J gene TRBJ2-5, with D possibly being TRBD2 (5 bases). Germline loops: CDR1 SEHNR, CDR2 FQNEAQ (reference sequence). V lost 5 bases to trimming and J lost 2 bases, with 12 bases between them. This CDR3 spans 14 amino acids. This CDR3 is CASSPAAIQETQYF. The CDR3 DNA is TGTGCCAGCAGCCCAGCGGCAATTCAAGAGACCCAGTACTTC.

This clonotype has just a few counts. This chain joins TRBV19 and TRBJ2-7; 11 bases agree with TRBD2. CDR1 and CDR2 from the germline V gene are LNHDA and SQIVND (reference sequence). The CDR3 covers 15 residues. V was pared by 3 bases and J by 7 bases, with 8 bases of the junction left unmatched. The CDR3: CASSIGGTSGVEQYF. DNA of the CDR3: TGTGCCAGTAGTATTGGTGGGACTAGCGGCGTGGAGCAGTACTTC. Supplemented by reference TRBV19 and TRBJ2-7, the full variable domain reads DGGITQSPKYLFRKEGQNVTLSCEQNLNHDAMYWYRQDPGQGLRLIYYSQIVNDFQKGDIAEGYSVSREKKESFPLTVTSAQKNPTAFYLCASSIGGTSGVEQYFGPGTRLTVT.